The rows below give T cell receptor beta chains drawn from one sample of a study of cytomegalovirus exposure and HLA in healthy donors. Method: immunoSEQ multiplex PCR; TCRdb's copy keeps in-frame clones and lacks some. Of fewer than 200,000 clones in the sample, about 71% were seen once. Material: PBMCs. All receptors derive from a woman aged 25 to 39 in good health and CMV-seronegative. Both conserved end residues are part of each CDR3. The order of the fields is V gene, J gene, CDR3 protein.

>TRBV18|TRBJ1-2
CASSSGQNYGYTF
>TRBV6-5|TRBJ1-6
CASRDSSYNSPLHF
>TRBV14|TRBJ2-1
CASSQIAGTSGRDEQFF
>TRBV5-5|TRBJ2-2
CASSLVERGLGELFF
>TRBV9|TRBJ2-5
CASSVGSRVETQYF
>TRBV7-2|TRBJ2-7
CASSPDRYSYEQYF
>TRBV14|TRBJ2-5
CASGVGGGAETQYF
>TRBV6-5|TRBJ2-7
CASSTGTGAYEQYF
>TRBV7-6|TRBJ2-1
CASSLGRSGINEQFF
>TRBV28|TRBJ2-7
CASSSASGRSSWSYEQYF
>TRBV7-2|TRBJ2-5
CASSPGQGGTQYF
>TRBV28|TRBJ1-2
CASSKTGAGEGYTF
>TRBV28|TRBJ2-3
CASSTLAGVSDTQYF
>TRBV27|TRBJ1-2
CASSLWGQGHYGYTF
>TRBV20-1|TRBJ2-5
CSASQLETQYF
>TRBV7-9|TRBJ2-5
CASSRTGQGQETQYF
>TRBV7-3|TRBJ1-3
CASSPIGGGGNTIYF
>TRBV27|TRBJ2-7
CASRLLGATYEQYF
>TRBV6-5|TRBJ1-1
CASKERLGNTEAFF
>TRBV18|TRBJ1-1
CASSQQVGTEAFF
>TRBV9|TRBJ2-5
CASSVGTGGSETQYF
>TRBV20-1|TRBJ2-7
CSAGQDYEQYF
>TRBV9|TRBJ2-3
CASRPTAADTQYF
>TRBV7-3|TRBJ2-5
CASSLSGGASETQYF
>TRBV19|TRBJ1-2
CASSIMSGGLDGYTF
>TRBV7-8|TRBJ2-2
CASSSDSGTLFPGELFF
>TRBV18|TRBJ1-1
CASSPAESPAEAFF
>TRBV5-1|TRBJ1-2
CASSFGPRGPLRVDGYTF
>TRBV29-1|TRBJ2-5
CSVDGTSGRGYQETQYF
>TRBV28|TRBJ2-3
CATRAGGTQQYF
>TRBV6-1|TRBJ2-7
CASRTGTRYEQYF
>TRBV5-4|TRBJ2-7
CASSLRGQSYEQYF
>TRBV14|TRBJ2-2
CASSQRRKTNTGELFF
>TRBV28|TRBJ1-5
CASSSGGYSNQPQHF
>TRBV6-1|TRBJ2-7
CASSLHARAYEQYF
>TRBV29-1|TRBJ1-2
CSVTGGGNYGYTF
>TRBV2|TRBJ2-1
CASSELAGGLNEQFF
>TRBV6-5|TRBJ2-3
CASRPGTSTDTQYF
>TRBV7-2|TRBJ2-1
CASSETGEQFF
>TRBV7-9|TRBJ2-7
CASSTSGRTYEQYF
>TRBV7-7|TRBJ2-5
CASSTRTGRETQYF
>TRBV4-3|TRBJ2-2
CASSQEGRNTGELFF
>TRBV4-1|TRBJ1-5
CASSKGQGNQPQHF
>TRBV5-8|TRBJ2-7
CASSPGAGIPSYEQYF
>TRBV6-1|TRBJ2-1
CASSGFVRNEQFF
>TRBV6-1|TRBJ1-5
CASSESADYSPQHF
>TRBV28|TRBJ2-1
CASSSYRGRDSNEQFF
>TRBV2|TRBJ2-1
CASTQGAQEQFF
>TRBV9|TRBJ2-3
CASSVGPGVLTDTQYF
>TRBV19|TRBJ1-1
CASSISGQGLNTEAFF
>TRBV6-5|TRBJ1-1
CASSSRIDSNTEAFF
>TRBV29-1|TRBJ2-3
CSVEFGTSGTDTQYF
>TRBV2|TRBJ1-1
CASSGQGDTEAFF
>TRBV5-6|TRBJ1-4
CASRGQAGIGKLFF
>TRBV6-5|TRBJ2-7
CASSYSIIAEQYF